Reported below is one T cell receptor (beta chain). Its antigen is still unknown. Profiled with immunoSEQ multiplex PCR; TCRdb holds only in-frame clones, not every one. The sample gives 85,000 to 120,000 clones, roughly 83% of which show up once; about 17% is in the top ten. The CDR3 contains 16 residues. V was cut by 2 bases and J by 0 bases, with 10 bases left in between. Germline V gene data show CDR1 as KGHDR and CDR2 as SFDVKD. This entry comes from a study of T cell responses to AZD1222 COVID-19 vaccine. Findings and limits, study-wide: The CD4 TCRs associated with vaccination extended across spike and predominated at 160-218 and 743-854. Reports indicate that nearly half of spike-specific TCRs are directed at unmutated variant regions. No day 14 peak samples; only post-peak repertoires were characterized.

The starting material was peripheral blood, obtained on day 0 of AZD1222 vaccination. The sequence was collected from an adult in good health. This chain links TRBV24-1 with TRBJ1-5; no clear D. Written as DNA, the CDR3 is TGTGCCACCAGTGATTCAGCCGTCAGTAGCAATCAGCCCCAGCATTTT. It encodes CATSDSAVSSNQPQHF.